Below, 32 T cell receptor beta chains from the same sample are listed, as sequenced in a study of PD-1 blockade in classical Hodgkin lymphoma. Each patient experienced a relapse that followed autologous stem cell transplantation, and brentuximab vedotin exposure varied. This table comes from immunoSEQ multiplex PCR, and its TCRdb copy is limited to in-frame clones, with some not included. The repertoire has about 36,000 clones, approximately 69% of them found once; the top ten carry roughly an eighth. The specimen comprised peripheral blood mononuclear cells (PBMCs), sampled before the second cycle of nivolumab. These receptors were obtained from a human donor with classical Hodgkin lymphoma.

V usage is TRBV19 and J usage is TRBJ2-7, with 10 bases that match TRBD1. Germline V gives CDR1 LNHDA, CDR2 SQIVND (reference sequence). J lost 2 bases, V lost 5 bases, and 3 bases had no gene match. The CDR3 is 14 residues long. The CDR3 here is CASSDRGPTYEQYF. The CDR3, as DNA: TGTGCCAGTAGTGACAGGGGGCCCACCTACGAGCAGTACTTC.

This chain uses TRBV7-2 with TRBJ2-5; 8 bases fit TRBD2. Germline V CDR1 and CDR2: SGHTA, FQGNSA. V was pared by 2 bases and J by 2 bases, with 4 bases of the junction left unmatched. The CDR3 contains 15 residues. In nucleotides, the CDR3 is TGTGCCAGCAGCTTAATAGGACTAGCTCAAGAGACCCAGTACTTC. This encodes CASSLIGLAQETQYF.

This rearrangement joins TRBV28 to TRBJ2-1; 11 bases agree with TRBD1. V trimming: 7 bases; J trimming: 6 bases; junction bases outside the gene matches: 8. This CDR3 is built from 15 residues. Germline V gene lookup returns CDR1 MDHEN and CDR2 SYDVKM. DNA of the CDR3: TGTGCCAGCACCGATTCCGGGACAGGGGGCAATGAGCAGTTCTTC. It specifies CASTDSGTGGNEQFF. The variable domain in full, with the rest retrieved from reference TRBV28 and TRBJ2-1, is DVKVTQSSRYLVKRTGEKVFLECVQDMDHENMFWYRQDPGLGLRLIYFSYDVKMKEKGDIPEGYSVSREKKERFSLILESASTNQTSMYLCASTDSGTGGNEQFFGPGTRLTVL.

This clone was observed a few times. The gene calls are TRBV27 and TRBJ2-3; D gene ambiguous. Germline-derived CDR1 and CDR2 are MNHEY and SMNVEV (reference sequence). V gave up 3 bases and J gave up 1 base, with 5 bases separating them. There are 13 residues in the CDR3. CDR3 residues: CASSFKGTDTQYF. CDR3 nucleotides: TGTGCCAGCAGTTTTAAAGGCACAGATACGCAGTATTTT.

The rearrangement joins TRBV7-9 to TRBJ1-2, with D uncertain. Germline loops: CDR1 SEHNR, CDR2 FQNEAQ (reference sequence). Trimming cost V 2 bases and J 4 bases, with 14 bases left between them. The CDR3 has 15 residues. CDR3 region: CASSLSQLNFYGYTF. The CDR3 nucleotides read TGTGCCAGCAGCTTATCCCAATTAAACTTCTATGGCTACACCTTC.

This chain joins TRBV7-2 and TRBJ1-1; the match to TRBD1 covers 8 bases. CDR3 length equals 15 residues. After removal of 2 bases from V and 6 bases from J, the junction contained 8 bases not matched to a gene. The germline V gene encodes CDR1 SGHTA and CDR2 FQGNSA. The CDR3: CASSLYQGAQAEAFF. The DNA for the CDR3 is TGTGCCAGCAGCTTATACCAGGGGGCTCAGGCTGAAGCTTTCTTT.

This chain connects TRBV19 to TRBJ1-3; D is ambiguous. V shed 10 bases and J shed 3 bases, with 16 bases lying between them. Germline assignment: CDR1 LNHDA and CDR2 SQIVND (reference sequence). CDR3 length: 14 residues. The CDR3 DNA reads TGTGCCACCAAGCCTCGGGCGGTTGGAAACACCATATATTTT. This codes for CATKPRAVGNTIYF.

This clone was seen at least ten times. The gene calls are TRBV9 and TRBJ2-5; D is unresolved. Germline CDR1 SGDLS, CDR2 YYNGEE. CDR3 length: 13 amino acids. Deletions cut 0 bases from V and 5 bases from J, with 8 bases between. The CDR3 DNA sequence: TGTGCCAGCAGCGTAGCTCTGAGGGAGACCCAGTACTTC. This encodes CASSVALRETQYF.

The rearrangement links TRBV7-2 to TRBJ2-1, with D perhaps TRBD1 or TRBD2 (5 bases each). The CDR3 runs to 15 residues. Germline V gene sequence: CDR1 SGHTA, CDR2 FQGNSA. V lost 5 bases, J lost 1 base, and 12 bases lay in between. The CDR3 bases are TGTGCCAGCAGCCGATGGGACGGGTCCTACAATGAGCAGTTCTTC. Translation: CASSRWDGSYNEQFF.

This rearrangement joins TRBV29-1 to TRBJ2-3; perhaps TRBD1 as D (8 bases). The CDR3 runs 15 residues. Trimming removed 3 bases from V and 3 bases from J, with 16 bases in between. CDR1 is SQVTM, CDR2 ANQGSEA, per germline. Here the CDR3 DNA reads TGCAGCGTTGAGGGAACAGGGGGGGGTACAGATACGCAGTATTTT. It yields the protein CSVEGTGGGTDTQYF.

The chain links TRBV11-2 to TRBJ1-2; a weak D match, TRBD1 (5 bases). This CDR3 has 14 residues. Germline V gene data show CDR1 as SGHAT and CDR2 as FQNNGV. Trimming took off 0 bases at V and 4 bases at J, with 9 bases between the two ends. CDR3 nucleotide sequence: TGTGCCAGCAGCTTAGACAGGGTGAGCTATGGCTACACCTTC. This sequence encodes CASSLDRVSYGYTF.

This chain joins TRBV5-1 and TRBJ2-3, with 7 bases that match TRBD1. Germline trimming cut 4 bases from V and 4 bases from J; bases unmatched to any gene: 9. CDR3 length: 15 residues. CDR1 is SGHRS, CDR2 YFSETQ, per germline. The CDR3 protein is CASSTWGQGADTQYF. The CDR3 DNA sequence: TGCGCCAGCAGCACCTGGGGGCAGGGGGCAGATACGCAGTATTTT.

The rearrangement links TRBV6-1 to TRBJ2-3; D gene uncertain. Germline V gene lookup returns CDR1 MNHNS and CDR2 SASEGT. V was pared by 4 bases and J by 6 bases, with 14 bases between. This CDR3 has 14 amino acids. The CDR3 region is CASSVLDSVDTQYF. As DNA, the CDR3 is TGTGCCAGCAGTGTCCTAGATTCCGTGGATACGCAGTATTTT.

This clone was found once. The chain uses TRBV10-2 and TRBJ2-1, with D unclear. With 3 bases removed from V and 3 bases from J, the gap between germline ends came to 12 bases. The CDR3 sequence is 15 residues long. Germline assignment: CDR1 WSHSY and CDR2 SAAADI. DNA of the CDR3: TGCGCCAGCAGTGAACGGCAGCCTATCTACAATGAGCAGTTCTTC. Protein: CASSERQPIYNEQFF.

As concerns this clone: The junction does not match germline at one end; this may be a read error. The chain's CDR3 is CASSLKPIGTSGRATNIQYF. As DNA, the CDR3 is TGTGCCAGCAGCTTAAAGCCGATCGGGACTAGCGGGAGGGCCACAAACATTCAGTACTTC. This chain joins TRBV7-3 and TRBJ2-4; TRBD2 matches at 16 bases. CDR3 size: 20 residues. The germline gives CDR1 SGHTA, CDR2 FQGTGA.

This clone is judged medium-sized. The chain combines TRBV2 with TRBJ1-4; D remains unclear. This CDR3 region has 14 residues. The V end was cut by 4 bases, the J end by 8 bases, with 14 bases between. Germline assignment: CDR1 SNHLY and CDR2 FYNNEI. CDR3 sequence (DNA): TGTGCCAGCAGTGTTATCGCTGGGGTAGAAAAACTGTTTTTT. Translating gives CASSVIAGVEKLFF.

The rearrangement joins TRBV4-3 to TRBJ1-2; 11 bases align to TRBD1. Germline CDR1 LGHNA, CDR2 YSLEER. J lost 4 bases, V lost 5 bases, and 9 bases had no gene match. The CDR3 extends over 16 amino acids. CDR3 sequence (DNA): TGCGCCAGCAGCGCAGGGACAGGGGGATTAAGCTATGGCTACACCTTC. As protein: CASSAGTGGLSYGYTF.

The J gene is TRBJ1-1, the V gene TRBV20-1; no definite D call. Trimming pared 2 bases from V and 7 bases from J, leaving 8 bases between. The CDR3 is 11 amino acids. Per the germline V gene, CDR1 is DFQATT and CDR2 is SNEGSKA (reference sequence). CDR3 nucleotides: TGCAGTGCTAGAATGGGGATTGAAGCTTTCTTT. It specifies CSARMGIEAFF.

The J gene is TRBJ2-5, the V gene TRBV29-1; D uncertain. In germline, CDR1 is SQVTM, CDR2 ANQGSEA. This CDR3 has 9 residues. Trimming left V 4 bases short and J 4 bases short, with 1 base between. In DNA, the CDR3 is TGCAGCGTTGGAGAGACCCAGTACTTC. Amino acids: CSVGETQYF.

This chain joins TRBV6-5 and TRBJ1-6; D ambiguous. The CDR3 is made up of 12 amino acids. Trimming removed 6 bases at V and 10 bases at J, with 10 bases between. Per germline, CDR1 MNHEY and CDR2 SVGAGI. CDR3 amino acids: CASRMAGSPLHF. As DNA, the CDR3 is TGTGCCAGCAGAATGGCCGGGTCACCCCTCCACTTT.

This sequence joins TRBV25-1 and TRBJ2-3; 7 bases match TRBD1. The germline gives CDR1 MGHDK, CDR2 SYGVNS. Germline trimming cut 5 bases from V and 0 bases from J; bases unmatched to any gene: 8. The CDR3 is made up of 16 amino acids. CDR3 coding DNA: TGTGCCAGCAGTCCCCCAGGGACAGATAGCACAGATACGCAGTATTTT. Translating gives CASSPPGTDSTDTQYF.

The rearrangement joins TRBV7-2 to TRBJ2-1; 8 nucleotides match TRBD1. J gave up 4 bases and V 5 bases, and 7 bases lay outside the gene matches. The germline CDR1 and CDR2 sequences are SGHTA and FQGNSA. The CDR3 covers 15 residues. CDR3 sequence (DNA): TGTGCCAGCAGCCTCGACAGGGGAACTTACAATGAGCAGTTCTTC. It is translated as CASSLDRGTYNEQFF.

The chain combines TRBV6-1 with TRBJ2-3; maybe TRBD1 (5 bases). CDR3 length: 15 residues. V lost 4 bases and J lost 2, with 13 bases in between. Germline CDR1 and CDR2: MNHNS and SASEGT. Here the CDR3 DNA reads TGTGCCAGCAGTGCCCTAGACAGATCCACAGATACGCAGTATTTT. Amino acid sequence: CASSALDRSTDTQYF.

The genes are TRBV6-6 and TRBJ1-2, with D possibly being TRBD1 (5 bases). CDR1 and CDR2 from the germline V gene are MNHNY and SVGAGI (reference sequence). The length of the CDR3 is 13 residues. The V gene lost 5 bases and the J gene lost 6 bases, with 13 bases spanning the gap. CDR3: CASSPTGPHGYTF. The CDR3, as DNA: TGTGCCAGCAGTCCCACGGGACCCCATGGCTACACCTTC.

CDR3 nucleotides: TGTGCCAGCTCACCAAGGGCAGGGGGCTCGGATTCACCCCTCCACTTT. This sequence encodes CASSPRAGGSDSPLHF. This rearrangement joins TRBV18 to TRBJ1-6, with 8 bases matching TRBD1. The J segment lost 8 bases and the V segment lost 2 bases, leaving 8 bases of the junction unmatched. CDR3 length: 16 amino acids. Germline assignment: CDR1 KGHSH and CDR2 LQKENI.

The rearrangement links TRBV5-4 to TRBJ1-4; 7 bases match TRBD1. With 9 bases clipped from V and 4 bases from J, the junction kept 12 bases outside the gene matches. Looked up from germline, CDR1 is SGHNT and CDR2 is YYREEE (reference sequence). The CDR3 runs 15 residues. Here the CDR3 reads CATRDGRGSNEKLFF. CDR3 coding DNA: TGTGCCACTAGGGATGGCAGGGGGAGTAATGAAAAACTGTTTTTT.

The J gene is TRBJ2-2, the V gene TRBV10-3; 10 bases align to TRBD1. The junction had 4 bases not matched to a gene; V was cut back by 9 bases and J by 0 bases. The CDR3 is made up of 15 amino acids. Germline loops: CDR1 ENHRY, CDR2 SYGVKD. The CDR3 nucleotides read TGTGCCATAGCCGGACAGGGGGCGAACACCGGGGAGCTGTTTTTT. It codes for CAIAGQGANTGELFF.

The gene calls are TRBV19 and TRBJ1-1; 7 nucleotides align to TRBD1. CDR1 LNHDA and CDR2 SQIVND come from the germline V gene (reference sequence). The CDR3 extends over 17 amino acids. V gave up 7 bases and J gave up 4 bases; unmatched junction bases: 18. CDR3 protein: CASTDGLRQGGSTEAFF. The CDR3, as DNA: TGTGCCAGTACCGACGGCCTTAGACAGGGCGGTAGCACTGAAGCTTTCTTT.

CDR3 in amino acids: CASSQDHPGLRYEQYF. CDR3 coding DNA: TGTGCCAGCAGCCAAGACCATCCGGGACTACGCTACGAGCAGTACTTC. V and J are TRBV4-2 and TRBJ2-7, with 7 bases that match TRBD2. The CDR3 covers 16 residues. V lost 0 bases to trimming and J lost 3 bases; unmatched junction nucleotides: 8. Germline-derived CDR1 and CDR2 are LGHNA and YNFKEQ.

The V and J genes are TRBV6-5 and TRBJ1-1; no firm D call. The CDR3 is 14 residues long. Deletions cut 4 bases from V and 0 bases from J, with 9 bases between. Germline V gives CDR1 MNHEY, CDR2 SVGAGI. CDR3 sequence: CASSLEQLNTEAFF. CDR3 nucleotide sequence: TGTGCCAGCAGTTTAGAACAGCTGAACACTGAAGCTTTCTTT.

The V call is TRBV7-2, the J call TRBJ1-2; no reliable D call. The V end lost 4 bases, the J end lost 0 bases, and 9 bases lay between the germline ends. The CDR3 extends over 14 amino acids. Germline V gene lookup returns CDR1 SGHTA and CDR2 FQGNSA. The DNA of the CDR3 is TGTGCCAGCAGCTGGGGAGACGCTAACTATGGCTACACCTTC. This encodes CASSWGDANYGYTF.

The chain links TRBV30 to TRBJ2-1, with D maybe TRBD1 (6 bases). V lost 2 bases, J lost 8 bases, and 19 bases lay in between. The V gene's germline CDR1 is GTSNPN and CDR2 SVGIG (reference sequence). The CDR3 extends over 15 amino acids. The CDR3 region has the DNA TGTGCCTGGAGTTTGAGACAGGTGATTAAGGATGAGCAGTTCTTC. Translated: CAWSLRQVIKDEQFF. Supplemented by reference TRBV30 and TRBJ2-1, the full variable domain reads SQTIHQWPATLVQPVGSPLSLECTVEGTSNPNLYWYRQAAGRGLQLLFYSVGIGQISSEVPQNLSASRPQDRQFILSSKKLLLSDSGFYLCAWSLRQVIKDEQFFGPGTRLTVL.